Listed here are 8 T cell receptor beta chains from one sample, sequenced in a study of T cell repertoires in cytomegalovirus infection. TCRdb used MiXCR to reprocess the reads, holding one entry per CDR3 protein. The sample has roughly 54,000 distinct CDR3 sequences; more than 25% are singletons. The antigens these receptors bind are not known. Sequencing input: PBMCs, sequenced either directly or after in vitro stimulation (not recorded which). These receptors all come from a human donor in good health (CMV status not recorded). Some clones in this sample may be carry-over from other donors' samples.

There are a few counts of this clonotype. CDR3 sequence reads: CASSRGGPETQYF. The CDR3 DNA follows: TGTGCCAGCAGTCGTGGGGGGCCGGAGACCCAGTACTTC. The chain has TRBV5-4 and TRBJ2-5; D might be TRBD1 or TRBD2, each matching 6 bases. There are 13 residues in the CDR3. Germline V gives CDR1 SGHNT, CDR2 YYREEE (reference sequence). V was trimmed by 5 bases and J by 5 bases, leaving 13 bases between them.

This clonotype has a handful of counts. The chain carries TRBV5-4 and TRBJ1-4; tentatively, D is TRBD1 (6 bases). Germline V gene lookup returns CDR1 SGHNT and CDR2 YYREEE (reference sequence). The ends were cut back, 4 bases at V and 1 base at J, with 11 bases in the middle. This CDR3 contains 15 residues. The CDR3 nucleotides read TGTGCCAGCAGCACCGCACAGGGAACTAATGAAAAACTGTTTTTT. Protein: CASSTAQGTNEKLFF.

The chain's CDR3 is CANPTATTNEKLFF. DNA of the CDR3: TGTGCCAACCCAACTGCCACAACTAATGAAAAACTGTTTTTT. The rearrangement uses TRBV11-2 and TRBJ1-4; D is unclear. V was clipped by 10 bases and J by 0 bases, with 12 bases between them. CDR1 and CDR2 from the germline V gene are SGHAT and FQNNGV. There are 14 residues in the CDR3.

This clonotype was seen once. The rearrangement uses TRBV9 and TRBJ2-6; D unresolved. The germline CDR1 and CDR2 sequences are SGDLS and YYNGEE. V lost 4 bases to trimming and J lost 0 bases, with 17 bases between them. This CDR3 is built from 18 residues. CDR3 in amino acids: CASSTRQYWDSGANVLTF. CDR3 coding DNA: TGTGCCAGCAGCACTCGACAATATTGGGACTCTGGGGCCAACGTCCTGACTTTC.

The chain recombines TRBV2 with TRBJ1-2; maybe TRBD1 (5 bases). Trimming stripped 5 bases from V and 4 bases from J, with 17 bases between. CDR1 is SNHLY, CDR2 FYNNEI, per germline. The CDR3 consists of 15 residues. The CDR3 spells CASSPSRAGTYGYTF. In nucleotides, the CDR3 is TGTGCCAGCAGTCCTTCCCGAGCTGGGACCTATGGCTACACCTTC.

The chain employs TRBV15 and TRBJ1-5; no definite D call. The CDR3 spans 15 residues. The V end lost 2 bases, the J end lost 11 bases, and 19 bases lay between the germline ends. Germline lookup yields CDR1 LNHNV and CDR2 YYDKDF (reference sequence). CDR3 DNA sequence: TGTGCCACCAGCAGACTCCGGACCCAGTCTTTAGCCCAGCATTTT. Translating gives CATSRLRTQSLAQHF. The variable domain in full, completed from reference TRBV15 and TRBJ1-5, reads DAMVIQNPRYQVTQFGKPVTLSCSQTLNHNVMYWYQQKSSQAPKLLFHYYDKDFNNEADTPDNFQSRRPNTSFCFLDIRSPGLGDTAMYLCATSRLRTQSLAQHFGDGTRLSIL.

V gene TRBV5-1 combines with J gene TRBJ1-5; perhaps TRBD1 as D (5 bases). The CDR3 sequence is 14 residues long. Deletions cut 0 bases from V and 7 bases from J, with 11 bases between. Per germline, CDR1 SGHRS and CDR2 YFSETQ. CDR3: CASSLGGVDQPQHF. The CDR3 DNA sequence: TGCGCCAGCAGCTTGGGAGGGGTGGACCAGCCCCAGCATTTT.

The CDR3 loop is CASSLGGRGRNYGYTF. The CDR3 nucleotides read TGTGCCAGCAGCTTGGGGGGTCGTGGCCGTAACTATGGCTACACCTTC. The V and J genes are TRBV5-4 and TRBJ1-2; D uncertain. Germline V CDR1 and CDR2: SGHNT, YYREEE (reference sequence). The ends were cut back, 0 bases at V and 1 base at J, with 13 bases in the middle. The CDR3 covers 16 residues. The full variable domain, rest sourced from reference TRBV5-4 and TRBJ1-2, is ETGVTQSPTHLIKTRGQQVTLRCSSQSGHNTVSWYQQALGQGPQFIFQYYREEENGRGNFPPRFSGLQFPNYSSELNVNALELDDSALYLCASSLGGRGRNYGYTFGSGTRLTVV.